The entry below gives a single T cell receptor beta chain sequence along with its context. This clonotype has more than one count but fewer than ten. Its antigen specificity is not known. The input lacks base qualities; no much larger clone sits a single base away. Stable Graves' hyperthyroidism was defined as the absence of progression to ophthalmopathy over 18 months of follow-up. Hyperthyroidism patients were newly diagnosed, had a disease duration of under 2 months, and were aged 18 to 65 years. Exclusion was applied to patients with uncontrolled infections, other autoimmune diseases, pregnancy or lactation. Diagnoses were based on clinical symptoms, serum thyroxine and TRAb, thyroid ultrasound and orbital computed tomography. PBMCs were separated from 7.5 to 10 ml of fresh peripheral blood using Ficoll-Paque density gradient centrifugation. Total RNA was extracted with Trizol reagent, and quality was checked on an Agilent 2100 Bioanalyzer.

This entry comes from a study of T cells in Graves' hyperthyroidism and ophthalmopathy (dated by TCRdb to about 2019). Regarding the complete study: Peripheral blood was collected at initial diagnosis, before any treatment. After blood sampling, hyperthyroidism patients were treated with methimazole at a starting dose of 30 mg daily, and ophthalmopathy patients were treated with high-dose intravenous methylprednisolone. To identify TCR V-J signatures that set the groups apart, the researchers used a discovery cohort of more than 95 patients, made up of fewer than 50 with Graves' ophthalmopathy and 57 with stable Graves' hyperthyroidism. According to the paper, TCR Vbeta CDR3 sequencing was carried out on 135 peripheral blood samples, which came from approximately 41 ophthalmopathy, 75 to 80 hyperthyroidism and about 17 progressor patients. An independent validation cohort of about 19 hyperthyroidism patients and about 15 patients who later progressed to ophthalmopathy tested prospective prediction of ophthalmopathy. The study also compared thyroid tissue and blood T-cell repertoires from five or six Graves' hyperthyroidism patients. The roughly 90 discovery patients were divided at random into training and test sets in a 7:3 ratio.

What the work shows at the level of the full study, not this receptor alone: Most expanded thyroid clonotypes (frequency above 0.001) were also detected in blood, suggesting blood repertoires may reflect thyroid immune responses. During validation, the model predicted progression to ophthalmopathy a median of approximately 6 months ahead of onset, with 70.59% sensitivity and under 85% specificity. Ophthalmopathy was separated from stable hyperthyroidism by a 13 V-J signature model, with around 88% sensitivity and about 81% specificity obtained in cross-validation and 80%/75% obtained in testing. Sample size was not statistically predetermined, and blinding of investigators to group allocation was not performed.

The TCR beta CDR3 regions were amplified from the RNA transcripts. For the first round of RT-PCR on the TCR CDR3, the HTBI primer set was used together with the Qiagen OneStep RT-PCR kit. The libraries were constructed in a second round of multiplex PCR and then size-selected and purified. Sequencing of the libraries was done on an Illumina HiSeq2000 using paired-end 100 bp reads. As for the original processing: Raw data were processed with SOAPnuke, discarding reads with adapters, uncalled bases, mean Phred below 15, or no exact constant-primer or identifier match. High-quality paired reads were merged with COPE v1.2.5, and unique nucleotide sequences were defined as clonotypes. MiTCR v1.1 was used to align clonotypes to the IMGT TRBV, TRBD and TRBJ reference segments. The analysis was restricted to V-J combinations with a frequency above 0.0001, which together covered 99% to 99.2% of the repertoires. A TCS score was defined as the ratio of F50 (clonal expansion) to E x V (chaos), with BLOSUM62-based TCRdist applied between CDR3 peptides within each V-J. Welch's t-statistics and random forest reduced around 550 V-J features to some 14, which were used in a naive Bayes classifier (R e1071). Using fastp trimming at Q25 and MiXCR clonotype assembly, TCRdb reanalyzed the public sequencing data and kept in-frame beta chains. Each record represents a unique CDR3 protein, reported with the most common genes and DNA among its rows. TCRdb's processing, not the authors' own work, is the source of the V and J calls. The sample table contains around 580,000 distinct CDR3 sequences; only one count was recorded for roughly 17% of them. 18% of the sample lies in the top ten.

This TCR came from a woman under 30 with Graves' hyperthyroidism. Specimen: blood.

This receptor has the CDR3 CSARWVYGRETQYF. The nucleotides are TGCAGTGCTAGGTGGGTCTACGGAAGAGAGACCCAGTACTTC. The chain was built from TRBV20-1 and TRBJ2-5, with no D gene named confidently. CDR1 and CDR2 (DFQATT, SNEGSKA) derive from the germline V gene (reference sequence). CDR3 length: 14 amino acids, cysteine to phenylalanine. The kept DNA is CDR3 alone, 42 bases in frame from the first base. V is clipped by 3 bases and J by 4 bases, and the sequence between their germline boundaries is 15 bases long.